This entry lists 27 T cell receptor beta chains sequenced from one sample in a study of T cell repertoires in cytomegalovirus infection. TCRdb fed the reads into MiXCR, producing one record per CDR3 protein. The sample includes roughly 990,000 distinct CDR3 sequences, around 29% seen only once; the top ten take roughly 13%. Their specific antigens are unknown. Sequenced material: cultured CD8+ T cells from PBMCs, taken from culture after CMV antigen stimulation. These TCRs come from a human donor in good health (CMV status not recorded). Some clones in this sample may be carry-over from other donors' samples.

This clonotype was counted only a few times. CDR3 in amino acids: CASSGGVTNTEAFF. The CDR3 DNA is TGTGCCAGCAGTGGGGGAGTTACGAACACTGAAGCTTTCTTT. The rearrangement uses TRBV25-1 and TRBJ1-1; no clear D gene. V gave up 4 bases and J gave up 1 base, with 10 bases separating them. The CDR3 length is 14 residues. Germline V gene lookup returns CDR1 MGHDK and CDR2 SYGVNS.

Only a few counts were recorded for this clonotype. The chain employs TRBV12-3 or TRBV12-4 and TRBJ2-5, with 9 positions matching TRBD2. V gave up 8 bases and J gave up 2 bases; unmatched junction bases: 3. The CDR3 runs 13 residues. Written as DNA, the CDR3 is TGTGCCAGCCGAGCGGGGGGACAAGAGACCCAGTACTTC. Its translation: CASRAGGQETQYF.

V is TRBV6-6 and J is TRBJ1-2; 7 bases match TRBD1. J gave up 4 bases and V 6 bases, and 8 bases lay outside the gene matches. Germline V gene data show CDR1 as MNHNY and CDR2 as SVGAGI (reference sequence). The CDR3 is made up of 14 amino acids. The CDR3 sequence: CASSERTGVYGYTF. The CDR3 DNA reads TGTGCCAGCAGCGAGAGAACAGGGGTCTATGGCTACACCTTC.

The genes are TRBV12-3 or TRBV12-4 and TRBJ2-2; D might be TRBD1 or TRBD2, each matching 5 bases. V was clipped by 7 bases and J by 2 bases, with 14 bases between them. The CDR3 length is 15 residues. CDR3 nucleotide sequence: TGTGCCAGCATCCCCGAGGGGTTAAACACCGGGGAGCTGTTTTTT. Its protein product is CASIPEGLNTGELFF.

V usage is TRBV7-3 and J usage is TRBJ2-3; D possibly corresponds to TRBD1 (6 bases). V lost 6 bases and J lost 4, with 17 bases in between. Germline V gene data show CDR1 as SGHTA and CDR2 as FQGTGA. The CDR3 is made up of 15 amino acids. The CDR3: CASRITGIGADTQYF. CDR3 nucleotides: TGTGCCAGCAGAATTACAGGGATCGGCGCAGATACGCAGTATTTT.

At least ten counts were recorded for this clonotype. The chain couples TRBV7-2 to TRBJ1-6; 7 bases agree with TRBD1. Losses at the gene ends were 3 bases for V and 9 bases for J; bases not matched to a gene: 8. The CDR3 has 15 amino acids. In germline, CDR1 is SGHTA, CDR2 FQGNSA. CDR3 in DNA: TGTGCCAGCAGCTTCGTTGCAGGGGGAGCTTCACCCCTCCACTTT. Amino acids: CASSFVAGGASPLHF. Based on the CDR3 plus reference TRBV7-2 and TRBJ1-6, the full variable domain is GAGVSQSPSNKVTEKGKDVELRCDPISGHTALYWYRQSLGQGLEFLIYFQGNSAPDKSGLPSDRFSAERTGGSVSTLTIQRTQQEDSAVYLCASSFVAGGASPLHFGNGTRLTVT.

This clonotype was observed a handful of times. CDR3 region: CASSAGPTPQPQHF. CDR3 coding DNA: TGTGCCAGTAGTGCGGGACCAACGCCTCAGCCCCAGCATTTT. The V gene is TRBV19, the J gene TRBJ1-5; perhaps TRBD1 as D (5 bases). The CDR3 runs 14 residues. CDR1 is LNHDA, CDR2 SQIVND, per germline (reference sequence). V was pared by 5 bases and J by 6 bases, with 14 bases between.

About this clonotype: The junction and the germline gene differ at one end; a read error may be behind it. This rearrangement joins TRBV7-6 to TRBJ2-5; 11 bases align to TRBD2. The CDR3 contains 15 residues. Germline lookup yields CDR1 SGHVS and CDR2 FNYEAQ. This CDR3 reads CSSSLTSGGGETQYF. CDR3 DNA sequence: TGTTCCAGCAGCTTAACTAGCGGGGGCGGAGAGACCCAGTACTTC.

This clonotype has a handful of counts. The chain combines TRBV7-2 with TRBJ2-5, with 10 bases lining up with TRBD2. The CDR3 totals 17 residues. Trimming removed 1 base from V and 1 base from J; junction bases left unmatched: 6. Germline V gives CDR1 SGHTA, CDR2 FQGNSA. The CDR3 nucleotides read TGTGCCAGCAGCTTAGGTTTAAGCGGGGGGGCCCAAGAGACCCAGTACTTC. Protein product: CASSLGLSGGAQETQYF.

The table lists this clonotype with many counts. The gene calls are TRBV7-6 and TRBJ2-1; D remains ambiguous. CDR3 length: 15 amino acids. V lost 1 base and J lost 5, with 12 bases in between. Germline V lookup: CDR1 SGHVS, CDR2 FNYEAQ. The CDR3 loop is CASSLVSSGNNEQFF. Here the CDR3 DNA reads TGTGCCAGCAGCTTAGTTTCGTCCGGAAACAATGAGCAGTTCTTC.

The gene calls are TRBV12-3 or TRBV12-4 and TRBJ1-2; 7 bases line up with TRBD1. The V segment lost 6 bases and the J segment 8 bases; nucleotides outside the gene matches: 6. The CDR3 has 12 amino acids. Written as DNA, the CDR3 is TGTGCCAGCAGGCTAGGGGGCCTGGGCTACACCTTC. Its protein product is CASRLGGLGYTF.

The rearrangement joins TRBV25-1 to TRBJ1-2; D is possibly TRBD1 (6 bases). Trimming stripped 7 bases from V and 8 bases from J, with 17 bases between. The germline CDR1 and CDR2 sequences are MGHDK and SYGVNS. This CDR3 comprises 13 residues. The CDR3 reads CASTRGGGRGYTF. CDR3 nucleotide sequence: TGTGCCAGCACAAGAGGGGGGGGCCGGGGCTACACCTTC.

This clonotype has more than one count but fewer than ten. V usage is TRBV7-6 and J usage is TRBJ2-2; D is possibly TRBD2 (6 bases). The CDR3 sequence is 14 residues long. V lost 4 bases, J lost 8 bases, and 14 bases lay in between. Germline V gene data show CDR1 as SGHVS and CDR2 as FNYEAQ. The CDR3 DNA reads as TGTGCCAGCAGCTCCTGGACTATCCCTGGGGAGCTGTTTTTT. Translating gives CASSSWTIPGELFF.

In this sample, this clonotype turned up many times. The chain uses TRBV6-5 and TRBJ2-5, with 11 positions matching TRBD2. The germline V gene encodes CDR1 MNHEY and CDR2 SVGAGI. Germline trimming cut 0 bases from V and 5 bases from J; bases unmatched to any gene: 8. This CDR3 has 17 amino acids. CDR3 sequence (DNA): TGTGCCAGCAGTTACTCTAGGCTAGCGGGGGGCCAGGAGACCCAGTACTTC. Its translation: CASSYSRLAGGQETQYF.

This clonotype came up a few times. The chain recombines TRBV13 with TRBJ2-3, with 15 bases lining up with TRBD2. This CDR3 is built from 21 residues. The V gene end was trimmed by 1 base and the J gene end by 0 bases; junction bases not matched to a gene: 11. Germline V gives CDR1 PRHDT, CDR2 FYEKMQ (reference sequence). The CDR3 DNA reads TGTGCCAGCAGCTTAGAAACCGGGACTAGCGGGGGGTTTCCTAGCACAGATACGCAGTATTTT. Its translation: CASSLETGTSGGFPSTDTQYF.

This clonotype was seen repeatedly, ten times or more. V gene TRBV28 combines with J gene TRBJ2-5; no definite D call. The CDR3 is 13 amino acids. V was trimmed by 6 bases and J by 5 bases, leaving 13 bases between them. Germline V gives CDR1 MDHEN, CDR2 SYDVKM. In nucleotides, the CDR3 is TGTGCCAGCAGCTTAGGCACTCAGGAGACCCAGTACTTC. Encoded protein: CASSLGTQETQYF.

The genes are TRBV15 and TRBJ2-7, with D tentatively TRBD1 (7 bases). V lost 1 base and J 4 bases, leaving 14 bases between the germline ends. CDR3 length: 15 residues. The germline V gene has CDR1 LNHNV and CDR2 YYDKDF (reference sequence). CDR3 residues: CATSRVEGARYEQYF. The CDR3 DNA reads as TGTGCCACCAGCAGAGTGGAGGGGGCTAGGTACGAGCAGTACTTC.

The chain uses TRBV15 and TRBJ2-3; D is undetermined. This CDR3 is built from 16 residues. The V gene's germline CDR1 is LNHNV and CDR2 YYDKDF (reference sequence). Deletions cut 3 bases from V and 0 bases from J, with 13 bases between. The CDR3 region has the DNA TGTGCCACCAGCAGCCTATGGAGCCCTAGCACAGATACGCAGTATTTT. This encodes CATSSLWSPSTDTQYF.

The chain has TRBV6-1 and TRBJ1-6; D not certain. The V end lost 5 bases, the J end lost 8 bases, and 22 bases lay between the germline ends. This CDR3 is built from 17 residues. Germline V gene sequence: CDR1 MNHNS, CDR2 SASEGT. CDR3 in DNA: TGTGCCAGCAGTTATAGTGCAGGAGGGAATTATTATTCACCCCTCCACTTT. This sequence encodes CASSYSAGGNYYSPLHF.

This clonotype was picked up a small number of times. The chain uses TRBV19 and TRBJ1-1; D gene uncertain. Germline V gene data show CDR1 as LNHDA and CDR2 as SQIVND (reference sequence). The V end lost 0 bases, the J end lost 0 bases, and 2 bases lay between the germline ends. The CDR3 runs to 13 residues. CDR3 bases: TGTGCCAGTAGTATAGAACTGAACACTGAAGCTTTCTTT. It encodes CASSIELNTEAFF.

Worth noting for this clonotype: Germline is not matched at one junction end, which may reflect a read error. CDR3 in amino acids: CVSSGGYSNQPQHF. The CDR3 DNA sequence: TGTGTCAGCAGTGGAGGGTATAGCAATCAGCCCCAGCATTTT. The chain is built from TRBV6-5 and TRBJ1-5; D call uncertain. CDR3 size: 14 residues. Germline CDR1 MNHEY, CDR2 SVGAGI.

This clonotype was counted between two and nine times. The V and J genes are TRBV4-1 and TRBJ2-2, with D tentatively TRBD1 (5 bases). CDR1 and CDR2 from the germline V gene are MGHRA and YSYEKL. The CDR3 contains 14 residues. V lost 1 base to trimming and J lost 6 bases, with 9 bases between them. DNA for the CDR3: TGCGCCAGCAGCCAAGTAAAAGGGGCCGGGGAGCTGTTTTTT. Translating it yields CASSQVKGAGELFF.

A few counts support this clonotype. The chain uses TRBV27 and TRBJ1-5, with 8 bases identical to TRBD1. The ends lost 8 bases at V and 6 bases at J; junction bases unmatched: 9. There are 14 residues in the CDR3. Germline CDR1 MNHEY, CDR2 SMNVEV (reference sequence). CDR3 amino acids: CASHRDRGGQPQHF. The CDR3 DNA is TGTGCCAGCCACCGCGACAGGGGAGGTCAGCCCCAGCATTTT.

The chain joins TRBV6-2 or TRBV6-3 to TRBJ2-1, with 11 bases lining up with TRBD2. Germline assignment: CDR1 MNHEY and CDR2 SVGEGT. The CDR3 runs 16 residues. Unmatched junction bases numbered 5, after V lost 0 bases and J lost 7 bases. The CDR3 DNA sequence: TGTGCCAGCAGTTACTCGTGGGCTAGCGGGGGGAATGAGCAGTTCTTC. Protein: CASSYSWASGGNEQFF.

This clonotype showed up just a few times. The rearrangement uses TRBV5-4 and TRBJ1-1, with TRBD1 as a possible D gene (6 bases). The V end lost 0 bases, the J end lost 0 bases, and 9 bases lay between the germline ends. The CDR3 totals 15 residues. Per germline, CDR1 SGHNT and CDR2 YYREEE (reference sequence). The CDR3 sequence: CASSLEGGVNTEAFF. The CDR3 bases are TGTGCCAGCAGCTTGGAAGGGGGGGTGAACACTGAAGCTTTCTTT.

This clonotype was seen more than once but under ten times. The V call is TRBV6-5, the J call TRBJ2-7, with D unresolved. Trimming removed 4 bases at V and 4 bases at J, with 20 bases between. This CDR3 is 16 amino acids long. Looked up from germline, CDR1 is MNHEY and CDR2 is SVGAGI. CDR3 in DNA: TGTGCCAGCAGTTCAAGACAAGGGTCCCAACCTTACGAGCAGTACGTC. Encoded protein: CASSSRQGSQPYEQYV.

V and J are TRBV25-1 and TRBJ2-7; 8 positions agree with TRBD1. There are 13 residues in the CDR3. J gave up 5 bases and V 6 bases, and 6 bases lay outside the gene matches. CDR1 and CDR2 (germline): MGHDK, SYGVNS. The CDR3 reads CASRDREMDEQYF. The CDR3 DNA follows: TGTGCCAGCAGGGACAGGGAGATGGACGAGCAGTACTTC.